This T cell receptor (beta chain) was found in a study of CD8 T cells in Susac syndrome. High-throughput TCR beta sequencing covered peripheral CD8+ and CD4+ T cells. Reverse transcription used roughly 0.5 to 1 ug RNA and random hexamers. MiXCR, applied by TCRdb to the immunoSEQ multiplex PCR reads, yields one record per CDR3 protein. This table holds about 210,000 distinct CDR3 sequences, roughly 96% found once. Trimming took off 3 bases at V and 0 bases at J, with 12 bases between the two ends. Germline values: CDR1 LNHNV, CDR2 YYDKDF (reference sequence). CDR3 size: 16 residues. This clonotype was obtained from a human donor with multiple sclerosis. The V call is TRBV15, the J call TRBJ2-4; possibly TRBD1 for D (7 bases). The sample taken for sequencing was CD4+ T cells from PBMCs. CDR3 sequence: CATSSRGATAKNIQYF. The CDR3, as DNA: TGTGCCACCAGCAGCAGGGGGGCCACAGCCAAAAACATTCAGTACTTC.